This TCR beta chain was found in a study of cytomegalovirus exposure and HLA in healthy donors. Whole-study findings and limits: Many donors carried some public TCRs, although rarity characterized most TCR sequences. Presence/absence analysis assumed near-uniform sequencing depth across donors. It was likely that a cluster of highly shared sequence variants was a sequencing artifact.

This clone was detected only once. As yet, its antigen is unknown. Germline lookup yields CDR1 MGHRA and CDR2 YSYEKL. The CDR3 loop spans 14 amino acids. V lost 1 base and J 3 bases, leaving 8 bases between the germline ends. Primers for the PCR totalled 60 Vbeta and 13 Jbeta. The method was immunoSEQ multiplex PCR; TCRdb's version includes in-frame clones alone and lacks a portion of them. The sample shows 200,000 to 250,000 clones, approximately 80% of them seen only once. The chain joins TRBV4-1 to TRBJ2-3; D gene uncertain. The sample was PBMCs. This TCR was sampled from a man in his forties or fifties in good health and CMV-seronegative. The CDR3 DNA sequence: TGCGCCAGCAGCCAAGGACTCCAGACAGATACGCAGTATTTT. Residues: CASSQGLQTDTQYF.